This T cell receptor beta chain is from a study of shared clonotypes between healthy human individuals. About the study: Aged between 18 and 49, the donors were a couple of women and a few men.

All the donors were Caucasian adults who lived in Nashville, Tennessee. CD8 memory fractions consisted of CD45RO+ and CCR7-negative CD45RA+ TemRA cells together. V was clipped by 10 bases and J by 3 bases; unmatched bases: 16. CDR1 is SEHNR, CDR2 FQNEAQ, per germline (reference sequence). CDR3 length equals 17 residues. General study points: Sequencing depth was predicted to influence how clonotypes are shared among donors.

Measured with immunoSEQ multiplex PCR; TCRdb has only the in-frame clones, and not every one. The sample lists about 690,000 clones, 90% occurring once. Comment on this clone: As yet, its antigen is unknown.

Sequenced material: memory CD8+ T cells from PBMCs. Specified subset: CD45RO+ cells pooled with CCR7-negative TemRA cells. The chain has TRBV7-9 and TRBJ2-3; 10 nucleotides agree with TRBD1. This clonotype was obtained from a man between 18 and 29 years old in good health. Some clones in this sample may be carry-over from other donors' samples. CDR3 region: CATNLVLGQGMTDTQYF. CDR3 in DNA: TGTGCCACCAACTTAGTTCTGGGACAGGGGATGACAGATACGCAGTATTTT.